This T cell receptor (beta chain) was recovered during a study of T cell repertoires in cytomegalovirus infection (dated by TCRdb to between 2018 and 2021). At the level of the whole study: The peptide stimulations were aimed at well-studied HLA-B-restricted epitopes as well as recently identified HLA-C-restricted CMV epitopes, whose presentation resists viral immunomodulation. Donor HLA type was relevant to the analysis, as public TCR beta signatures indicated carriage of CMV infection together with the matching HLA type.

The sequencer was an Illumina HiSeq 1500. Starting from the raw public reads, TCRdb applied fastp trimming at Q25, assembled clones with MiXCR and retained in-frame beta chains. Duplicate CDR3 protein sequences are folded into a single record with the most common DNA and genes. The sample table contains some 940,000 distinct CDR3 sequences; only one count was recorded for around 32% of them. Around an eighth of the sample is held by the ten biggest clonotypes. On this clonotype itself: This receptor's antigen is unknown. A read error may be the cause here, since a much bigger clone is one base away.

Its CDR3 holds 13 amino acids, cysteine through phenylalanine. Of all the DNA, just the CDR3 is kept, 39 bases in frame from base 1. V and J are truncated by 2 bases and 0 bases respectively, leaving an intervening sequence of 4 bases. CDR1 and CDR2 are read off the germline V gene as SGDLS and YYNGEE. The treatment or condition label, read with the paper, signifies: in vitro stimulation with specific CMV peptide epitopes to enrich CMV-specific T cells. The paper's findings and limits, for the study overall: Carriers of CMV infection plus the relevant HLA type were discriminated by the cumulative frequency of public TCR beta family members in the study cohort and in an independent approximately 360-donor cohort. The ex vivo response was dominated by HLA-C-restricted CMV-specific TCR beta clonotypes, which also provided the single most frequent clonotype in two of eight donors.

Here the sequenced sample was cultured CD8+ T cells from PBMCs, taken from culture after CMV antigen stimulation. The V and J segments used are TRBV9 and TRBJ2-3; too little of a D gene remains to name it. The receptor's source is a human donor in good health (CMV status not recorded). Some clones in this sample may be carry-over from other donors' samples. The nucleotide sequence is given as TGTGCCAGCAGCGTGATTAGCACAGATACGCAGTATTTT. Its protein product is CASSVISTDTQYF.